This T cell receptor (beta chain) came from a study of T cell responses to AZD1222 COVID-19 vaccine. Overall study findings and caveats: Unmutated variant regions reportedly attract nearly half of all spike-specific TCRs. Only after the peak T cell response were repertoires sampled. Baseline serostatus was positive in only 5 to 7 AZD1222 recipients. Spike-specific TCR breadth and depth rose after two AZD1222 doses.

This CDR3 spans 11 amino acids. Looked up from germline, CDR1 is LGHDT and CDR2 is YNNKEL (reference sequence). V lost 10 bases and J lost 5, with 8 bases in between. The data were produced by immunoSEQ multiplex PCR, yet TCRdb's version contains in-frame clones alone and is incomplete. The data show 100,000 to 150,000 clones, about 90% seen once. A remark on this clone: Its antigen is undetermined.

The chain carries TRBV3-1 (or the pseudogene TRBV3-2) and TRBJ2-2; D is perhaps TRBD1 or TRBD2 (5 bases each). This TCR came from an adult in good health. Sequencing used peripheral blood, obtained on day 0 of MenACWY control vaccination. The CDR3 here is CATRGTGELFF. DNA for the CDR3: TGTGCCACGAGGGGAACCGGGGAGCTGTTTTTT.